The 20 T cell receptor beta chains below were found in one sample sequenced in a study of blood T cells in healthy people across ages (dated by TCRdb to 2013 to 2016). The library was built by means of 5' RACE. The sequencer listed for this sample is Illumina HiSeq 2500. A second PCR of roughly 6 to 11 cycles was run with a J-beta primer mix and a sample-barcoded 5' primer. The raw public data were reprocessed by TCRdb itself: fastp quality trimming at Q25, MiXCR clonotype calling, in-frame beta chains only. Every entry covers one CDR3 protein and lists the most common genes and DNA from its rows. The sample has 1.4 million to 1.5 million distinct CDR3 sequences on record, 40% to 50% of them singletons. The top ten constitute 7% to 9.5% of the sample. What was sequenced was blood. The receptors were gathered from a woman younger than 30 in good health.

CDR3 sequence: CASTKRSSSYNEQFF. DNA for the CDR3: TGTGCCAGCACGAAGCGGTCGAGCTCCTACAATGAGCAGTTCTTC. The gene calls are TRBV12-3 or TRBV12-4 and TRBJ2-1; D may be TRBD2 (5 bases). V was cut by 7 bases and J by 0 bases, with 13 bases left in between. The CDR3 length is 15 residues.

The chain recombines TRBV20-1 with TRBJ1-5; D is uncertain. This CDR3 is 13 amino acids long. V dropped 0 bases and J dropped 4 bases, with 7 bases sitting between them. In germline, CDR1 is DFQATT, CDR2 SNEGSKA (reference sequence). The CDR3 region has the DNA TGCAGTGCTAGAGAATGGGTTAATCAGCCCCAGCATTTT. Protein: CSAREWVNQPQHF.

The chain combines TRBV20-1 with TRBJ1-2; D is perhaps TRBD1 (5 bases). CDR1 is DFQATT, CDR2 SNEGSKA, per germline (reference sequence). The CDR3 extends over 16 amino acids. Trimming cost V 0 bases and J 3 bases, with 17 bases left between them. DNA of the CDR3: TGCAGTGCTAGAGATTTGCAGGGAGCAACTTACTATGGCTACACCTTC. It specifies CSARDLQGATYYGYTF.

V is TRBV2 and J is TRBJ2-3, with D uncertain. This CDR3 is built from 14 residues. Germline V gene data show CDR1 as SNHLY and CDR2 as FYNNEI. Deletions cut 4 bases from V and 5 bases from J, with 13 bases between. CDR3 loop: CASSGTSTVDTQYF. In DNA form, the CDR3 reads TGTGCCAGCAGTGGTACCTCGACGGTAGATACGCAGTATTTT.

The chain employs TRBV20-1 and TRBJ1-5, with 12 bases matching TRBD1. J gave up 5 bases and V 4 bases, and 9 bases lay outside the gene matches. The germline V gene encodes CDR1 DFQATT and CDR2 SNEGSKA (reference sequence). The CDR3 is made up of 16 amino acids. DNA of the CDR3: TGCAGTGCTATAAGTGGGACAGGGGGCCTCTATCAGCCCCAGCATTTT. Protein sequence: CSAISGTGGLYQPQHF.

The CDR3: CASSLGTSGEGDTQYF. DNA of the CDR3: TGCGCCAGCAGCTTGGGTACTAGCGGGGAGGGAGATACGCAGTATTTT. J is TRBJ2-3 and V is TRBV5-1; 10 bases fit TRBD2. The CDR3 covers 16 residues. The trim removed 0 bases at V and 5 bases at J, leaving 6 bases unmatched. CDR1 and CDR2 from the germline V gene are SGHRS and YFSETQ. Based on the CDR3 plus reference TRBV5-1 and TRBJ2-3, the full variable domain is KAGVTQTPRYLIKTRGQQVTLSCSPISGHRSVSWYQQTPGQGLQFLFEYFSETQRNKGNFPGRFSGRQFSNSRSEMNVSTLELGDSALYLCASSLGTSGEGDTQYFGPGTRLTVL.

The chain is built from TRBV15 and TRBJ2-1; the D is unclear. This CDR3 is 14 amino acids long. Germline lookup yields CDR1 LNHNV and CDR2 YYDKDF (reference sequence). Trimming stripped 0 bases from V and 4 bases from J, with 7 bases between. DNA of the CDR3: TGTGCCACCAGCAGAGAACCGGAATACAATGAGCAGTTCTTC. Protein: CATSREPEYNEQFF.

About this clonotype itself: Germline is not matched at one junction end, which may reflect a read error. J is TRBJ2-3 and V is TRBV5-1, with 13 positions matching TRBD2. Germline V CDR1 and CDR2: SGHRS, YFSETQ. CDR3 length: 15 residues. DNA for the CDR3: TGCGCCAGCGGCTTGGGACTAGCGGGACCAGATACGCAGTATTTT. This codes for CASGLGLAGPDTQYF.

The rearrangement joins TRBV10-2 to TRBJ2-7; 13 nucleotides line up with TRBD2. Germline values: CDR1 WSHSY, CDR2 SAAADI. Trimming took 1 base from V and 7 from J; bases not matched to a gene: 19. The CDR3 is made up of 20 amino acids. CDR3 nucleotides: TGCGCCAGCAGTGAGTTCTCAGGTCCACTAGCGGGGGGGCTGTACAATGAGCAGTACTTC. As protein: CASSEFSGPLAGGLYNEQYF.

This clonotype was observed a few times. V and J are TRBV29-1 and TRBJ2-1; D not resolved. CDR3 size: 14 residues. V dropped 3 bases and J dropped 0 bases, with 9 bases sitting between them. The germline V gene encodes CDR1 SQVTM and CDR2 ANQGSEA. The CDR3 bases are TGCAGCGTTGACTCCTCGAGCTCCTACAATGAGCAGTTCTTC. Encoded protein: CSVDSSSSYNEQFF.

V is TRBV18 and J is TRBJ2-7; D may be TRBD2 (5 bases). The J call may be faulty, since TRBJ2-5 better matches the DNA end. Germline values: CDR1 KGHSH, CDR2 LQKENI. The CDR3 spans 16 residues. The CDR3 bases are TGTGCCAGCTCACCAGAGACTCCAACTAGGTTGGAGACCCAGTACTTC. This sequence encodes CASSPETPTRLETQYF.

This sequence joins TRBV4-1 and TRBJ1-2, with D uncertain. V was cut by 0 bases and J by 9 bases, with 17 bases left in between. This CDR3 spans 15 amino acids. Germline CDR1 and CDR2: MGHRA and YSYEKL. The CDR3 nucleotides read TGCGCCAGCAGCCAAGACGTGGGAGCGTGGATTAGCTACACCTTC. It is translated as CASSQDVGAWISYTF.

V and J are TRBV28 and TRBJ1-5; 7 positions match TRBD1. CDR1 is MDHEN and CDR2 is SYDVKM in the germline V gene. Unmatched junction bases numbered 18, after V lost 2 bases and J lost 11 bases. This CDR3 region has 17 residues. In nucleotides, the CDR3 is TGTGCCAGCAGTTTACTCCACTCCGGGACAGCGCAAGAGACCCAGCATTTT. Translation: CASSLLHSGTAQETQHF. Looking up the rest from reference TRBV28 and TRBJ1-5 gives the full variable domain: DVKVTQSSRYLVKRTGEKVFLECVQDMDHENMFWYRQDPGLGLRLIYFSYDVKMKEKGDIPEGYSVSREKKERFSLILESASTNQTSMYLCASSLLHSGTAQETQHFGDGTRLSIL.

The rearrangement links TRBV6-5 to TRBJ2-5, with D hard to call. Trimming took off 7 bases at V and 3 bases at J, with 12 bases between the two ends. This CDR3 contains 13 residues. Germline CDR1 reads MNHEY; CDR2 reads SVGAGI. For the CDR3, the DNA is TGTGCCAGCAATTCCTACTCCGAAGAGACCCAGTACTTC. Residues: CASNSYSEETQYF.

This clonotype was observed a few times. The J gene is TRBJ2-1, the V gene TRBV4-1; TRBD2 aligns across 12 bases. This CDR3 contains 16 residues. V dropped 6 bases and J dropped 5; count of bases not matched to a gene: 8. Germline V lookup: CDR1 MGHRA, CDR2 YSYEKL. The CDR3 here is CASRPTSGSIDNEQFF. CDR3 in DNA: TGCGCCAGCAGGCCGACTAGCGGGAGTATCGACAATGAGCAGTTCTTC.

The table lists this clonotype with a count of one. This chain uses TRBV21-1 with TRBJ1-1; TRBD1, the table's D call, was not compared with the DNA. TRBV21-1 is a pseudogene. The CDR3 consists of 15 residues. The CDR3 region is CASSKGGGTNTEAFF. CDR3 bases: TGTGCCAGCAGCAAAGGGGGCGGGACGAACACTGAAGCTTTCTTT.

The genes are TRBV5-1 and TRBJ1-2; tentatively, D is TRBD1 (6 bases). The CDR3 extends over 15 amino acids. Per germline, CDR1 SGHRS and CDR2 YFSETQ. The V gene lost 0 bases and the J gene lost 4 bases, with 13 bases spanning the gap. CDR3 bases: TGCGCCAGCAGCTTGGGAACAGGGCAACCCTATGGCTACACCTTC. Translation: CASSLGTGQPYGYTF.

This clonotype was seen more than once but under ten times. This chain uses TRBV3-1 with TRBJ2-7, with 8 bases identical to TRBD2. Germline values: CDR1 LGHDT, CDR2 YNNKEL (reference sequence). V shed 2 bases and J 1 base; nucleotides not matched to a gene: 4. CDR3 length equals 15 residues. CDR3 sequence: CASSQSTSGSYEQYF. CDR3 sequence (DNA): TGTGCCAGCAGCCAAAGTACTAGCGGTTCCTACGAGCAGTACTTC.

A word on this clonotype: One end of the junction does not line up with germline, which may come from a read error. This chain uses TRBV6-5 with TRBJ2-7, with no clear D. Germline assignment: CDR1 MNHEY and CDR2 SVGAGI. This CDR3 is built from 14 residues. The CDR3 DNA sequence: TGTGCCAGCTGTTACTCCGCAGGTTCCTACGAGCAGTACTTC. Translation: CASCYSAGSYEQYF.

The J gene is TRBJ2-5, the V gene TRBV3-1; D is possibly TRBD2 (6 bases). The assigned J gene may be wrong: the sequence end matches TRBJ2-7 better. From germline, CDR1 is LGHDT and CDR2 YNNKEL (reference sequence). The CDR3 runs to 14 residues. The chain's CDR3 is CASSPPTSTFEQYF. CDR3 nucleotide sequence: TGTGCCAGCAGCCCTCCGACTAGTACTTTCGAGCAGTACTTC.